These 14 T cell receptor beta chains share one sample of origin, sequenced in a study of T cells after posttransplantation cyclophosphamide. Sequencing used immunoSEQ multiplex PCR; TCRdb keeps in-frame clones, though not all of them. The sample yields fewer than 12,000 clones, without any singletons. Cyclophosphamide on days +3 and +4 followed busulfan-fludarabine conditioning and a marrow graft. This sample comprised PBMCs, obtained after allogeneic stem cell transplant with posttransplant cyclophosphamide. The receptors stem from a female patient in her thirties or forties who received an allogeneic stem cell transplant from a related donor, was CMV-positive, and had no GVHD. Among the T cells, some may be from the graft donor.

In its sample, this clone was seen many times. The V gene is TRBV7-9, the J gene TRBJ2-7; perhaps TRBD2 as D (5 bases). Trimming shortened V by 5 bases and J by 1 base, and 9 bases separated the two germline ends. This CDR3 has 13 residues. In germline, CDR1 is SEHNR, CDR2 FQNEAQ (reference sequence). DNA for the CDR3: TGTGCCAGCAGCCCGTGGGAGTCCTACGAGCAGTACTTC. This gives the protein CASSPWESYEQYF. The full variable domain, rest sourced from reference TRBV7-9 and TRBJ2-7, is DTGVSQNPRHKITKRGQNVTFRCDPISEHNRLYWYRQTLGQGPEFLTYFQNEAQLEKSRLLSDRFSAERPKGSFSTLEIQRTEQGDSAMYLCASSPWESYEQYFGPGTRLTVT.

There are many counts of this clone. Here the CDR3 DNA reads TGTGCCAGTAGTATCTTTTTGTCCGGGACAGGGGACTACGAGCAGTACTTC. It encodes CASSIFLSGTGDYEQYF. J is TRBJ2-7 and V is TRBV19; the match to TRBD1 covers 10 bases. J was trimmed by 3 bases and V by 3 bases; bases with no gene match: 11. The V gene's germline CDR1 is LNHDA and CDR2 SQIVND (reference sequence). This CDR3 spans 17 amino acids.

Many counts were recorded for this clone. V gene TRBV5-1 combines with J gene TRBJ2-3, with 7 positions matching TRBD1. The junction had 4 bases not matched to a gene; V was cut back by 4 bases and J by 2 bases. This CDR3 is built from 14 residues. Germline CDR1 SGHRS, CDR2 YFSETQ. The CDR3 region is CASSTGQPTDTQYF. The CDR3 DNA sequence: TGCGCCAGCAGCACGGGACAGCCCACAGATACGCAGTATTTT.

This clone was recorded many times. The chain joins TRBV27 to TRBJ1-1; possibly TRBD1 for D (6 bases). From germline, CDR1 is MNHEY and CDR2 SMNVEV (reference sequence). This CDR3 contains 13 residues. Trimming stripped 6 bases from V and 1 base from J, with 9 bases between. The CDR3 sequence is CASSWDKNTEAFF. CDR3 bases: TGTGCCAGCAGCTGGGACAAGAACACTGAAGCTTTCTTT.

This clone was detected a few times. The chain has TRBV27 and TRBJ2-1, with TRBD1 identical over 8 bases. From germline, CDR1 is MNHEY and CDR2 SMNVEV (reference sequence). The CDR3 is 24 residues long. Trimming at V came to 5 bases and at J to 0 bases, leaving 30 bases not matched to a gene. CDR3 protein: CASSLHPNRQGRLPPHRSYNEQFF. The CDR3 DNA follows: TGTGCCAGCAGTCTGCATCCCAATAGACAGGGGAGACTCCCTCCGCACCGCTCCTACAATGAGCAGTTCTTC.

In this sample, this clone turned up many times. V usage is TRBV6-1 and J usage is TRBJ2-7, with 7 bases lining up with TRBD2. Looked up from germline, CDR1 is MNHNS and CDR2 is SASEGT. The ends lost 4 bases at V and 2 bases at J; junction bases unmatched: 8. The CDR3 is 15 amino acids. The CDR3: CASSVMTSNAYEQYF. The CDR3 DNA sequence: TGTGCCAGCAGTGTGATGACTAGCAATGCCTACGAGCAGTACTTC.

This clone was counted only a few times. CDR3 in amino acids: CASRTWTDNSPLHF. The CDR3 DNA reads as TGTGCCAGCAGAACATGGACAGATAATTCACCCCTCCACTTT. The genes are TRBV6-6 and TRBJ1-6; possible D gene TRBD1, 6 bases. CDR1 is MNHNY, CDR2 SVGAGI, per germline (reference sequence). CDR3 size: 14 residues. Trimming removed 6 bases at V and 5 bases at J, with 11 bases between.

This clone was detected many times. The chain couples TRBV9 to TRBJ1-6, with 9 bases identical to TRBD1. Trimming at V came to 3 bases and at J to 6 bases, leaving 4 bases not matched to a gene. Per the germline V gene, CDR1 is SGDLS and CDR2 is YYNGEE. This CDR3 has 15 residues. CDR3 coding DNA: TGTGCCAGCAGCGACCGGACAGGGGTTAATTCACCCCTCCACTTT. Translating gives CASSDRTGVNSPLHF.

This clone has ten or more counts. J is TRBJ1-4 and V is TRBV5-5; maybe TRBD1 (5 bases). From germline, CDR1 is SGHKS and CDR2 YYEKEE (reference sequence). The ends were cut back, 0 bases at V and 1 base at J, with 10 bases in the middle. The CDR3 has 16 residues. The chain's CDR3 is CASSLDGGVTNEKLFF. In nucleotides, the CDR3 is TGTGCCAGCAGCTTGGATGGGGGGGTAACTAATGAAAAACTGTTTTTT.

This clone occurred many times. The chain has TRBV29-1 and TRBJ2-1; 9 nucleotides match TRBD1. Trimming cost V 5 bases and J 4 bases; bases outside gene matches: 6. The CDR3 runs 14 residues. In germline, CDR1 is SQVTM, CDR2 ANQGSEA. CDR3 sequence reads: CSVRAGQGYNEQFF. The DNA for the CDR3 is TGCAGCGTTCGCGCGGGACAGGGTTACAATGAGCAGTTCTTC.

This clone showed up many times. The V call is TRBV27, the J call TRBJ2-3; 10 bases are a match to TRBD2. The length of the CDR3 is 16 residues. In germline, CDR1 is MNHEY, CDR2 SMNVEV (reference sequence). The trim removed 5 bases at V and 0 bases at J, leaving 5 bases unmatched. CDR3 amino acids: CASSRTSGSSTDTQYF. CDR3 sequence (DNA): TGTGCCAGCAGTAGGACTAGCGGATCTAGCACAGATACGCAGTATTTT.

This clone occurred many times. The V call is TRBV15, the J call TRBJ2-5; 9 bases fit TRBD1. Trimming took 5 bases from V and 5 from J; bases not matched to a gene: 9. The CDR3 runs to 15 residues. CDR1 is LNHNV, CDR2 YYDKDF, per germline (reference sequence). This CDR3 is CATSFSWGQGETQYF. CDR3 DNA: TGTGCCACCAGCTTCTCTTGGGGACAGGGTGAGACCCAGTACTTC.

Many counts were recorded for this clone. The chain joins TRBV13 to TRBJ2-1, with 10 bases fitting TRBD1. This CDR3 spans 15 amino acids. In germline, CDR1 is PRHDT, CDR2 FYEKMQ (reference sequence). Trimming at V came to 5 bases and at J to 3 bases, leaving 4 bases not matched to a gene. DNA of the CDR3: TGTGCCAGCAGCGACCGGGACAGGGGCTACAATGAGCAGTTCTTC. Translation gives CASSDRDRGYNEQFF.

This clone was seen ten or more times. CDR3 nucleotides: TGCGCCAGCAGCCCCCCGGGACAAATGAACACTGAAGCTTTCTTT. This gives the protein CASSPPGQMNTEAFF. V and J are TRBV5-1 and TRBJ1-1; a weak D match, TRBD1 (6 bases). The CDR3 totals 15 residues. Germline V gene sequence: CDR1 SGHRS, CDR2 YFSETQ. V lost 4 bases and J lost 0, with 13 bases in between.